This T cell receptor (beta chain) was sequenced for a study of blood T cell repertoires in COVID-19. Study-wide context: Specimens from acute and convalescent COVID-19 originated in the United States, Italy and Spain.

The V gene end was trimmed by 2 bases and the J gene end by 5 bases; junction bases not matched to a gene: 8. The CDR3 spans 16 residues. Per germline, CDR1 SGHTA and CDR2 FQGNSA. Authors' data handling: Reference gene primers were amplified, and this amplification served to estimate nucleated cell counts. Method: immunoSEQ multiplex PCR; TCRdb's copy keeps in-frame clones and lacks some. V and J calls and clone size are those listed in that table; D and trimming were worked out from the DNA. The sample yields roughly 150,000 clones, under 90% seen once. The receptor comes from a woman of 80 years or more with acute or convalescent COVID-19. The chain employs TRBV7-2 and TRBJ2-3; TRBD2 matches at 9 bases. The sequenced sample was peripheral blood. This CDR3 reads CASSLSLAGWGDTQYF. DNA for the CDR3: TGTGCCAGCAGCTTATCTCTAGCGGGATGGGGAGATACGCAGTATTTT.